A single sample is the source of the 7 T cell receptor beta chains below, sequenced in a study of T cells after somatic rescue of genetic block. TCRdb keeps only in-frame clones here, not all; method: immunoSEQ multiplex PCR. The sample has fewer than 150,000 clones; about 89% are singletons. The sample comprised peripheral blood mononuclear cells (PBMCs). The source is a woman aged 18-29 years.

CDR3 sequence: CASSPSLGANVLTF. The CDR3 nucleotides are TGTGCCAGCTCACCGTCGTTGGGGGCCAACGTCCTGACTTTC. J is TRBJ2-6 and V is TRBV18; D remains ambiguous. V was cut by 3 bases and J by 4 bases, with 7 bases left in between. Germline V gene data show CDR1 as KGHSH and CDR2 as LQKENI. The CDR3 extends over 14 amino acids. The whole variable domain, filled in from reference TRBV18 and TRBJ2-6, reads NAGVMQNPRHLVRRRGQEARLRCSPMKGHSHVYWYRQLPEEGLKFMVYLQKENIIDESGMPKERFSAEFPKEGPSILRIQQVVRGDSAAYFCASSPSLGANVLTFGAGSRLTVL.

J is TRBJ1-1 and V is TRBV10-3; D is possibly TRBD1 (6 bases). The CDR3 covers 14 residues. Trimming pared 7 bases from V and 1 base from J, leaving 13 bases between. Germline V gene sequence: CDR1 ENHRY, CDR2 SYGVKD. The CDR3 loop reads CAIKFRQANTEAFF. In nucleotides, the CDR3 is TGTGCCATCAAATTCCGACAGGCGAACACTGAAGCTTTCTTT.

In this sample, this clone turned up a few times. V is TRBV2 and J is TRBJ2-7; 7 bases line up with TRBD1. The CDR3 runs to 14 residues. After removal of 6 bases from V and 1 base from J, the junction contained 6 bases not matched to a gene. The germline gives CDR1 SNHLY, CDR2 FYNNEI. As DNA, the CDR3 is TGTGCCAGCAGATTCGGGACAGTTTCCTACGAGCAGTACTTC. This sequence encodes CASRFGTVSYEQYF.

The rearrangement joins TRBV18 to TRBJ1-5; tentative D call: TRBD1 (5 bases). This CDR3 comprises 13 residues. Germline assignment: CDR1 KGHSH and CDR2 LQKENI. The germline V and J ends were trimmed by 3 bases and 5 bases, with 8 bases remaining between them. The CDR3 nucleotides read TGTGCCAGCTCACCTGAGGGGCATCAGCCCCAGCATTTT. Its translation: CASSPEGHQPQHF.

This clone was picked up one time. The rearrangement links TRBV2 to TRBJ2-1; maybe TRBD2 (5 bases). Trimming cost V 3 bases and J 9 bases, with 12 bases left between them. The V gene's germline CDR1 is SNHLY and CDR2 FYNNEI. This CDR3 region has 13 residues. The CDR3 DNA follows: TGTGCCAGCAGTGATTTGGTGGGGAGTGAGCAGTTCTTC. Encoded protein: CASSDLVGSEQFF.

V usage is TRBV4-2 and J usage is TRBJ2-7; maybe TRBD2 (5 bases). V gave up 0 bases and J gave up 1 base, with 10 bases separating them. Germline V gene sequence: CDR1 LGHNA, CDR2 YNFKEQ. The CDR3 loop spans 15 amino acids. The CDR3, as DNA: TGTGCCAGCAGCCAAGATGGTAGCGAATCCTACGAGCAGTACTTC. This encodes CASSQDGSESYEQYF.

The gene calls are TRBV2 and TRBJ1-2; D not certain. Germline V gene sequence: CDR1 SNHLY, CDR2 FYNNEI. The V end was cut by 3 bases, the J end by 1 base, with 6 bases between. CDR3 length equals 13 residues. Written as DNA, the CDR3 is TGTGCCAGCAGTGAGTCGGATAACTATGGCTACACCTTC. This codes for CASSESDNYGYTF.